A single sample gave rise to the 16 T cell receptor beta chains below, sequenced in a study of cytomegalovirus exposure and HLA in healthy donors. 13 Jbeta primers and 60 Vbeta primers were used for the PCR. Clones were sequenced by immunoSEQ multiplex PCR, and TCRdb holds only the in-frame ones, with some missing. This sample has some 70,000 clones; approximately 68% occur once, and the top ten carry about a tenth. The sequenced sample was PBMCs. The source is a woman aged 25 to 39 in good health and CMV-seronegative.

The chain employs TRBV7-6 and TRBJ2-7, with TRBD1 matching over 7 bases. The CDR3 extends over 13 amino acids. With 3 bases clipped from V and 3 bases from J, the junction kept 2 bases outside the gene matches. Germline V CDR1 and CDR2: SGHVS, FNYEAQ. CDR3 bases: TGTGCCAGCAGCTTTGGGACAGTCTACGAGCAGTACTTC. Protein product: CASSFGTVYEQYF.

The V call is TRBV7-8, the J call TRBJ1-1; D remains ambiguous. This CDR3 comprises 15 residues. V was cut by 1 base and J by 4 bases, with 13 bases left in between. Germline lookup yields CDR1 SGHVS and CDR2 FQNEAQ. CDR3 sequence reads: CASSLGRGVGTEAFF. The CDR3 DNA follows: TGTGCCAGCAGCTTAGGTCGGGGTGTGGGCACTGAAGCTTTCTTT.

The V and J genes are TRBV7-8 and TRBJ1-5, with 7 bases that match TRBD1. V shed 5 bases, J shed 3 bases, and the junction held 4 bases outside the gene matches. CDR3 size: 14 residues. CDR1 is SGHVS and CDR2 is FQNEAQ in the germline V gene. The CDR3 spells CASSPGQYNQPQHF. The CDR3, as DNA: TGTGCCAGCAGCCCGGGACAGTACAATCAGCCCCAGCATTTT.

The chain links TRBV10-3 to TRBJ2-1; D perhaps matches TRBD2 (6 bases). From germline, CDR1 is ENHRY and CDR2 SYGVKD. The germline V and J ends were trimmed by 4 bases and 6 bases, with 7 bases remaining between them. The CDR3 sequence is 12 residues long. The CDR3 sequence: CAISARGNEQFF. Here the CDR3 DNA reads TGTGCCATCAGTGCGCGGGGCAATGAGCAGTTCTTC.

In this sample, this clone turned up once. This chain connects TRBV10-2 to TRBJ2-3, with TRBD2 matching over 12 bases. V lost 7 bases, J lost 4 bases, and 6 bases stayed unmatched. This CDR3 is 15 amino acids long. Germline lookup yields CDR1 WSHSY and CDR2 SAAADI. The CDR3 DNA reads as TGCGCCAGCATTAAACTAGCGGGGGGCCCAGATACGCAGTATTTT. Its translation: CASIKLAGGPDTQYF.

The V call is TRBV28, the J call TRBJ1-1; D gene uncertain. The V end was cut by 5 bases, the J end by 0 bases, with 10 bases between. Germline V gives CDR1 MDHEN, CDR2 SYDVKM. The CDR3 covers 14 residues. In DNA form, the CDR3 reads TGTGCCAGCAGTGCCGACACGGTGAACACTGAAGCTTTCTTT. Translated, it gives CASSADTVNTEAFF.

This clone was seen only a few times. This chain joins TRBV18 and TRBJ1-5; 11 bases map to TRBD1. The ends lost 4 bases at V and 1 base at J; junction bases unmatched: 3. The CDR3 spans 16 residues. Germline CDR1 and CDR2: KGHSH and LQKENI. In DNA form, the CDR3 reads TGTGCCAGCTCACTTGGGACAGGGGGAAGCAATCAGCCCCAGCATTTT. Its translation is CASSLGTGGSNQPQHF.

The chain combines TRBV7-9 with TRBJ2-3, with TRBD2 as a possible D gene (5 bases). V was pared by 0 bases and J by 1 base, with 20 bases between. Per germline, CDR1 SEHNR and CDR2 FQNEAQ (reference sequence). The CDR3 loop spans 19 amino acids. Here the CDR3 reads CASSLAWVRDRVGTDTQYF. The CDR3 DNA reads TGTGCCAGCAGCTTAGCGTGGGTTCGGGATCGGGTCGGCACAGATACGCAGTATTTT.

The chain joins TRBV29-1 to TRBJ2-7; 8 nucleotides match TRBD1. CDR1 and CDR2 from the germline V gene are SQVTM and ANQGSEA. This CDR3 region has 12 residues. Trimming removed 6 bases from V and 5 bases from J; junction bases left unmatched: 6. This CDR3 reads CSVRQGMHEQYF. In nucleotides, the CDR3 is TGCAGCGTGCGACAGGGGATGCACGAGCAGTACTTC.

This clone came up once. In DNA, the CDR3 is TGCAGCGTTGAATCCGACAGGGGATCTGAAGCTTTCTTT. Translation: CSVESDRGSEAFF. The chain combines TRBV29-1 with TRBJ1-1; 8 bases align to TRBD1. The CDR3 contains 13 residues. The trim removed 2 bases at V and 6 bases at J, leaving 5 bases unmatched. CDR1 is SQVTM and CDR2 is ANQGSEA in the germline V gene.

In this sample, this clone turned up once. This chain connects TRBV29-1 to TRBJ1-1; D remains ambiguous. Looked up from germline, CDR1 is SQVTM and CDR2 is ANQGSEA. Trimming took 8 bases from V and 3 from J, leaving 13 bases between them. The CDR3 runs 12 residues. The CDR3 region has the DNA TGCAGCTCTGGAGCCGGGGACACTGAAGCTTTCTTT. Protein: CSSGAGDTEAFF.

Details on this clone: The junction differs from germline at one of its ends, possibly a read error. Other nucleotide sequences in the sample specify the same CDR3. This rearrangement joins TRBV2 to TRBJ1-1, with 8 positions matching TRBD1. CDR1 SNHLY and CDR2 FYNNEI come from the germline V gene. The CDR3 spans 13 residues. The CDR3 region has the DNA TGCGCCAGCAGAGCTACAGGGGGCACTGAAGCTTTCTTT. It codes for CASRATGGTEAFF.

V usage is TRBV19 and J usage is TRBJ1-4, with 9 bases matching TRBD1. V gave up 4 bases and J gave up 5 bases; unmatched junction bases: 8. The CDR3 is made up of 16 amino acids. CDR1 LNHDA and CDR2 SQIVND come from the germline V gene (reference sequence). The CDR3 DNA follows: TGTGCCAGTAGTACTTCGACCGGGACAGGGAATGAAAAACTGTTTTTT. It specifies CASSTSTGTGNEKLFF.

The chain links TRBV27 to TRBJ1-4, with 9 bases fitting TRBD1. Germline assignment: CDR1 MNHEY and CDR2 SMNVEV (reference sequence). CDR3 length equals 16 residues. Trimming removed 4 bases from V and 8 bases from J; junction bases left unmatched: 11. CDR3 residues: CASSSAPGQGGEKLFF. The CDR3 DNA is TGTGCCAGCAGTTCCGCCCCGGGACAGGGAGGAGAAAAACTGTTTTTT.

The CDR3 loop is CASSSRQTLNTEAFF. As DNA, the CDR3 is TGTGCCAGCAGTTCCCGACAGACTTTGAACACTGAAGCTTTCTTT. The V and J genes are TRBV27 and TRBJ1-1; D perhaps matches TRBD1 (5 bases). V was pared by 4 bases and J by 0 bases, with 12 bases between. Germline V lookup: CDR1 MNHEY, CDR2 SMNVEV (reference sequence). This CDR3 has 15 residues.

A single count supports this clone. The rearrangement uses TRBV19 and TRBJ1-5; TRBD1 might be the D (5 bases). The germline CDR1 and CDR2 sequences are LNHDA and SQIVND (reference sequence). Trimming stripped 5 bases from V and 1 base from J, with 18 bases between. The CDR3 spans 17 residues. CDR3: CASSSLPFGGSNQPQHF. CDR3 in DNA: TGTGCCAGTAGTTCGCTTCCATTTGGGGGGAGCAATCAGCCCCAGCATTTT.